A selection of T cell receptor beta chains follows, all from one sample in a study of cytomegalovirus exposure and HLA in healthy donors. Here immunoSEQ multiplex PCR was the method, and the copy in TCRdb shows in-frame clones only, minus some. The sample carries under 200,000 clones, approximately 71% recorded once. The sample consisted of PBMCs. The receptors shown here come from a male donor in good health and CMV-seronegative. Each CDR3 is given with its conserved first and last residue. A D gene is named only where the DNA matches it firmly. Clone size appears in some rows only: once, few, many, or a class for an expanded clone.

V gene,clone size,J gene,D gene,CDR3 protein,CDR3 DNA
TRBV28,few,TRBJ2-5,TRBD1,CASNGQGASGVQETQYF,TGTGCCAGCAATGGACAGGGGGCTAGCGGGGTACAAGAGACCCAGTACTTC
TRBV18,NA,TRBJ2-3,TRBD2,CASSTSGSTDTQYF,TGTGCCAGCTCAACTAGCGGCAGCACAGATACGCAGTATTTT
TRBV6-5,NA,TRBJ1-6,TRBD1,CASSFSTGGGNSPLHF,TGTGCCAGCAGTTTCTCGACAGGGGGCGGTAATTCACCCCTCCACTTT
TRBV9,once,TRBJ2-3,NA,CASSLGDWRDTQYF,TGTGCCAGCAGCTTGGGGGACTGGCGGGATACGCAGTATTTT
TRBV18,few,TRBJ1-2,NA,CASSPSDSYGYTF,TGTGCCAGCTCACCATCGGACAGCTATGGCTACACCTTC
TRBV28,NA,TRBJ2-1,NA,CASKGRYNYNEQFF,TGTGCCAGCAAAGGCAGGTATAACTACAATGAGCAGTTCTTC
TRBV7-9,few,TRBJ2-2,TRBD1,CASSPPGGNTGELFF,TGTGCCAGCAGCCCACCAGGGGGGAACACCGGGGAGCTGTTTTTT
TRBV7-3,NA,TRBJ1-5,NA,CASSTDNNQPQHF,TGTGCCAGCAGCACGGACAACAATCAGCCCCAGCATTTT
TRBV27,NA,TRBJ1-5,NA,CASSLSPLNQPQHF,TGTGCCAGCAGTTTATCTCCCTTAAATCAGCCCCAGCATTTT
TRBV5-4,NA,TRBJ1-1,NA,CASSPRGGGWGNTEAFF,TGTGCCAGCAGCCCTCGAGGGGGGGGCTGGGGGAACACTGAAGCTTTCTTT
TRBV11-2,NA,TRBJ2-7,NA,CASTLAISSYEQYF,TGTGCCAGCACCCTAGCGATCTCCTCCTACGAGCAGTACTTC
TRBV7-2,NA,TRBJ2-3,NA,CATRPPGSTDTQYF,TGTGCGACCCGGCCTCCGGGAAGCACAGATACGCAGTATTTT
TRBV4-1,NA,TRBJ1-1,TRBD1,CASSLFWDRVNTEAFF,TGCGCCAGCAGCCTCTTTTGGGACAGGGTGAACACTGAAGCTTTCTTT
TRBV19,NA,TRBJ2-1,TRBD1,CASSIGTGAYNEQFF,TGTGCCAGTAGTATAGGGACAGGGGCCTACAATGAGCAGTTCTTC
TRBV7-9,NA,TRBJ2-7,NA,CASRVDTSYEQYF,TGCGCCAGCAGAGTTGACACGTCCTACGAGCAGTACTTC
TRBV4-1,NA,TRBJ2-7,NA,CASSQDEYEQYF,TGCGCCAGCAGCCAAGATGAGTACGAGCAGTACTTC
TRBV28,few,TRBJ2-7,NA,CASGSFAPPSSYEQYF,TGTGCCAGCGGCAGTTTTGCCCCGCCCAGCTCCTACGAGCAGTACTTC
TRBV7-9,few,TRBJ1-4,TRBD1,CASSLGQGFNEKLFF,TGTGCCAGCAGCTTGGGACAGGGATTTAATGAAAAACTGTTTTTT
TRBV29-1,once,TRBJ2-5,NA,CSVRDSSGTQYF,TGCAGCGTTCGGGACTCCTCGGGGACCCAGTACTTC
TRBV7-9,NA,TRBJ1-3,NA,CASSPISGRGSGNTIYF,TGTGCCAGCAGCCCCATCTCCGGGAGGGGATCTGGAAACACCATATATTTT
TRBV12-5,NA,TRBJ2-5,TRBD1,CASGLPQGAQETQYF,TGTGCTAGTGGTTTACCTCAGGGGGCCCAAGAGACCCAGTACTTC
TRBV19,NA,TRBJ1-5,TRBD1,CASSLPTGAQPQHF,TGTGCCAGTAGCCTTCCGACAGGGGCTCAGCCCCAGCATTTT
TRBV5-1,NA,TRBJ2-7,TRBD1,CASSRGTLGQGMYEQYF,TGCGCCAGCAGCAGGGGCACCCTCGGACAGGGGATGTACGAGCAGTACTTC